These 28 T cell receptor beta chains were sequenced from one sample in a study of T cell responses to AZD1222 COVID-19 vaccine. Repertoires were generated with immunoSEQ multiplex PCR, while TCRdb's copy carries only in-frame clones and drops some. In the table there are under 150,000 clones, 70% to 90% of which are singletons. Material: peripheral blood, obtained on day 0 of MenACWY control vaccination. All receptors derive from an adult in good health.

This sequence joins TRBV4-3 and TRBJ2-1, with 9 bases that match TRBD2. With V trimmed by 1 base and J by 4 bases, 14 bases remained unmatched. Germline V gives CDR1 LGHNA, CDR2 YSLEER. This CDR3 spans 19 amino acids. Written as DNA, the CDR3 is TGCGCCAGCAGCCAAGGCTCCCCATCTCCTAGCGGGGTTTACAATGAGCAGTTCTTC. As protein: CASSQGSPSPSGVYNEQFF.

For the CDR3, the DNA is TGTGCCAGCTCACCACTCCGACAGGGTGAGAACTATGGCTACACCTTC. Translated: CASSPLRQGENYGYTF. The chain couples TRBV18 to TRBJ1-2; 7 bases fit TRBD1. The CDR3 contains 16 residues. The V gene's germline CDR1 is KGHSH and CDR2 LQKENI. The ends lost 1 base at V and 2 bases at J; junction bases unmatched: 7.

This chain uses TRBV9 with TRBJ2-7; D may match TRBD1 or TRBD2 (5 bases each). Germline V gene sequence: CDR1 SGDLS, CDR2 YYNGEE. V was pared by 2 bases and J by 4 bases, with 13 bases between. The CDR3 has 14 residues. CDR3 in amino acids: CASSVGTEAYEQYF. DNA for the CDR3: TGTGCCAGCAGCGTGGGGACGGAAGCTTACGAGCAGTACTTC. Full variable domain (outside the CDR3, taken from reference TRBV9 and TRBJ2-7): DSGVTQTPKHLITATGQRVTLRCSPRSGDLSVYWYQQSLDQGLQFLIQYYNGEERAKGNILERFSAQQFPDLHSELNLSSLELGDSALYFCASSVGTEAYEQYFGPGTRLTVT.

V usage is TRBV11-2 and J usage is TRBJ2-5, with a weak D call TRBD1 (6 bases). Deletions cut 5 bases from V and 1 base from J, with 11 bases between. Germline V lookup: CDR1 SGHAT, CDR2 FQNNGV. The CDR3 is 14 residues long. The CDR3 reads CASSETGPQETQYF. CDR3 nucleotide sequence: TGTGCCAGCAGCGAGACAGGACCCCAAGAGACCCAGTACTTC.

This rearrangement joins TRBV27 to TRBJ2-2; D unclear. The CDR3 runs to 15 residues. Trimming cost V 3 bases and J 3 bases, with 11 bases left between them. CDR1 and CDR2 (germline): MNHEY, SMNVEV (reference sequence). The CDR3 is CASSFLESDTGELFF. The CDR3 region has the DNA TGTGCCAGCAGTTTCTTAGAGAGCGACACCGGGGAGCTGTTTTTT.

The chain combines TRBV6-6 with TRBJ2-3; 9 nucleotides match TRBD2. V was clipped by 4 bases and J by 3 bases; unmatched bases: 2. Germline V gene lookup returns CDR1 MNHNY and CDR2 SVGAGI (reference sequence). CDR3 length: 14 amino acids. The CDR3 region is CASSWSGGTDTQYF. In DNA, the CDR3 is TGTGCCAGCAGTTGGAGCGGGGGGACAGATACGCAGTATTTT.

This clone was observed a handful of times. The CDR3 DNA is TGTGCCAGCAGCCAAGAGGCTGGGGTGCCTCAGGGGTATTTT. It is translated as CASSQEAGVPQGYF. The genes are TRBV4-2 and TRBJ2-3, with TRBD1 as a possible D gene (5 bases). Germline V gene data show CDR1 as LGHNA and CDR2 as YNFKEQ. The V gene lost 0 bases and the J gene lost 14 bases, with 18 bases spanning the gap. This CDR3 has 14 residues.

The V and J genes are TRBV9 and TRBJ2-3; possible D gene TRBD1, 5 bases. Germline V gene lookup returns CDR1 SGDLS and CDR2 YYNGEE. V was trimmed by 0 bases and J by 3 bases, leaving 17 bases between them. This CDR3 spans 17 amino acids. Here the CDR3 reads CASSVEPGQGITDTQYF. The CDR3 nucleotides are TGTGCCAGCAGCGTAGAACCCGGGCAGGGTATAACAGATACGCAGTATTTT.

V is TRBV7-9 and J is TRBJ2-7, with TRBD1 as a possible D gene (6 bases). The CDR3 spans 15 residues. Trimming pared 4 bases from V and 4 bases from J, leaving 17 bases between. Germline assignment: CDR1 SEHNR and CDR2 FQNEAQ (reference sequence). CDR3 loop: CASSSFTGNSYEQYF. In DNA form, the CDR3 reads TGTGCCAGCAGCTCCTTTACAGGGAATTCTTACGAGCAGTACTTC.

The rearrangement links TRBV28 to TRBJ1-2, with a weak D call TRBD1 (5 bases). Looked up from germline, CDR1 is MDHEN and CDR2 is SYDVKM. Deletions cut 4 bases from V and 5 bases from J, with 17 bases between. The CDR3 loop spans 15 amino acids. The CDR3 is CASSSPGRAEYGYTF. For the CDR3, the DNA is TGTGCCAGCAGTTCCCCGGGACGGGCGGAGTATGGCTACACCTTC.

The sample holds a few counts of this clone. V is TRBV29-1 and J is TRBJ1-1; no clear D gene. Germline V gene lookup returns CDR1 SQVTM and CDR2 ANQGSEA. The CDR3 runs to 13 residues. Trimming stripped 5 bases from V and 0 bases from J, with 10 bases between. The CDR3 loop reads CSVHDGLNTEAFF. The CDR3 coding sequence is TGCAGCGTTCATGACGGCTTGAACACTGAAGCTTTCTTT. Drawing the rest from reference TRBV29-1 and TRBJ1-1, the complete variable domain is SAVISQKPSRDICQRGTSLTIQCQVDSQVTMMFWYRQQPGQSLTLIATANQGSEATYESGFVIDKFPISRPNLTFSTLTVSNMSPEDSSIYLCSVHDGLNTEAFFGQGTRLTVV.

The chain links TRBV7-9 to TRBJ2-3; D gene ambiguous. Germline values: CDR1 SEHNR, CDR2 FQNEAQ (reference sequence). Trimming cost V 3 bases and J 4 bases, with 8 bases left between them. The CDR3 sequence is 13 residues long. The CDR3 loop reads CASSFSAADTQYF. The CDR3 coding sequence is TGTGCCAGCAGCTTTTCCGCGGCAGATACGCAGTATTTT.

The chain carries TRBV18 and TRBJ2-1; D not resolved. Trimming took 0 bases from V and 2 from J, leaving 11 bases between them. This CDR3 region has 16 residues. Germline V gene data show CDR1 as KGHSH and CDR2 as LQKENI. This CDR3 is CASSPPGSSTYNEQFF. The DNA of the CDR3 is TGTGCCAGCTCACCACCCGGCAGCTCCACCTACAATGAGCAGTTCTTC.

The genes are TRBV19 and TRBJ2-5; D call uncertain. V was clipped by 3 bases and J by 5 bases, with 10 bases between them. CDR1 is LNHDA and CDR2 is SQIVND in the germline V gene (reference sequence). The CDR3 is 13 amino acids. CDR3 loop: CASSIAGRETQYF. The CDR3 DNA reads TGTGCCAGTAGTATTGCCGGTCGCGAGACCCAGTACTTC.

J is TRBJ2-5 and V is TRBV7-6; TRBD1 agrees at 8 bases. The CDR3 extends over 16 amino acids. V dropped 6 bases and J dropped 3; count of bases not matched to a gene: 12. Germline CDR1 is SGHVS and CDR2 is FNYEAQ. The CDR3 region is CASSGRGLPRKETQYF. DNA for the CDR3: TGTGCCAGCAGTGGCAGGGGGCTCCCCCGAAAAGAGACCCAGTACTTC.

The chain links TRBV2 to TRBJ2-1; the D is unclear. This CDR3 has 12 amino acids. The germline gives CDR1 SNHLY, CDR2 FYNNEI. V dropped 6 bases and J dropped 6 bases, with 9 bases sitting between them. The CDR3 is CASSLISNEQFF. The DNA of the CDR3 is TGTGCCAGCAGCCTGATAAGCAATGAGCAGTTCTTC.

The chain has TRBV29-1 and TRBJ1-2; 8 bases agree with TRBD1. Germline lookup yields CDR1 SQVTM and CDR2 ANQGSEA. The trim removed 3 bases at V and 4 bases at J, leaving 4 bases unmatched. CDR3 length: 13 residues. In DNA form, the CDR3 reads TGCAGCGTTGATCAGGGGGCCATCTATGGCTACACCTTC. Translating it yields CSVDQGAIYGYTF.

V is TRBV4-3 and J is TRBJ2-3, with TRBD1 matching 7 bases. The CDR3 loop spans 17 amino acids. J was trimmed by 1 base and V by 0 bases; bases with no gene match: 7. The V gene's germline CDR1 is LGHNA and CDR2 YSLEER. In nucleotides, the CDR3 is TGCGCCAGCAGCCAAGATCGGAGGCAGGGGGGCACAGATACGCAGTATTTT. Protein: CASSQDRRQGGTDTQYF.

The chain has TRBV29-1 and TRBJ2-1; 9 nucleotides line up with TRBD2. This CDR3 spans 11 amino acids. Germline CDR1 reads SQVTM; CDR2 reads ANQGSEA. CDR3 amino acids: CCAGTSTEQFF. The CDR3, as DNA: TGCTGCGCCGGGACTAGCACTGAGCAGTTCTTC.

The chain carries TRBV18 and TRBJ2-1; 8 positions agree with TRBD2. CDR1 KGHSH and CDR2 LQKENI come from the germline V gene. This CDR3 comprises 15 residues. Unmatched junction bases numbered 5, after V lost 3 bases and J lost 4 bases. CDR3 in DNA: TGTGCCAGCTCACCCCTCGCGGGGGGTTACAATGAGCAGTTCTTC. This encodes CASSPLAGGYNEQFF.

V is TRBV5-4 and J is TRBJ1-6, with D unclear. The CDR3 has 14 residues. CDR1 is SGHNT, CDR2 YYREEE, per germline (reference sequence). The germline V and J ends were trimmed by 0 bases and 7 bases, with 8 bases remaining between them. Here the CDR3 DNA reads TGTGCCAGCAGCTTGGGGGGTGACAATTCACCCCTCCACTTT. Translating gives CASSLGGDNSPLHF.

The chain recombines TRBV7-8 with TRBJ1-3; 8 bases match TRBD1. The CDR3 consists of 17 residues. The trim removed 5 bases at V and 0 bases at J, leaving 9 bases unmatched. Germline CDR1 and CDR2: SGHVS and FQNEAQ. CDR3 DNA: TGTGCCAGCAGCCCAGGGACAGGACCGTACTCTGGAAACACCATATATTTT. Its protein product is CASSPGTGPYSGNTIYF. The complete variable domain, with remaining parts taken from reference TRBV7-8 and TRBJ1-3, reads GAGVSQSPRYKVAKRGQDVALRCDPISGHVSLFWYQQALGQGPEFLTYFQNEAQLDKSGLPSDRFFAERPEGSVSTLKIQRTQQEDSAVYLCASSPGTGPYSGNTIYFGEGSWLTVV.

The V and J genes are TRBV4-1 and TRBJ1-1; 7 bases match TRBD1. The V and J ends lost 3 bases and 1 base, in that order; junction bases with no gene match: 2. This CDR3 has 14 amino acids. Germline V gives CDR1 MGHRA, CDR2 YSYEKL. CDR3 nucleotide sequence: TGCGCCAGCAGCCAGGACAGGAGGAACACTGAAGCTTTCTTT. Amino acid sequence: CASSQDRRNTEAFF.

The rearrangement links TRBV4-3 to TRBJ2-1; D gene ambiguous. CDR1 is LGHNA, CDR2 YSLEER, per germline. The CDR3 length is 15 residues. V lost 0 bases and J lost 7, with 13 bases in between. In DNA form, the CDR3 reads TGCGCCAGCAGCCAAGATCATGGTGAGTGGAATGAGCAGTTCTTC. It is translated as CASSQDHGEWNEQFF.

The CDR3 reads CASSSMVGLSGANVLTF. DNA of the CDR3: TGCGCCAGCAGCTCGATGGTGGGGCTCTCTGGGGCCAACGTCCTGACTTTC. V gene TRBV5-1 combines with J gene TRBJ2-6; TRBD1 is a possible D gene (5 bases). The CDR3 loop spans 17 amino acids. The germline gives CDR1 SGHRS, CDR2 YFSETQ. V lost 3 bases and J lost 0, with 13 bases in between.

This clone has just a few counts. The V gene is TRBV29-1, the J gene TRBJ1-1, with 7 bases identical to TRBD1. The V gene end was trimmed by 5 bases and the J gene end by 2 bases; junction bases not matched to a gene: 5. The germline gives CDR1 SQVTM, CDR2 ANQGSEA. The CDR3 loop spans 13 amino acids. The CDR3 protein is CSVLGQLNTEAFF. CDR3 sequence (DNA): TGCAGCGTTTTGGGACAGCTTAACACTGAAGCTTTCTTT.

The chain has TRBV12-3 or TRBV12-4 and TRBJ1-2, with 7 bases identical to TRBD1. The CDR3 length is 13 residues. The V and J ends lost 6 bases and 3 bases, in that order; junction bases with no gene match: 4. This CDR3 reads CASRGQFDYGYTF. DNA for the CDR3: TGTGCCAGCAGGGGACAGTTCGACTATGGCTACACCTTC.

V usage is TRBV3-1 (or the pseudogene TRBV3-2) and J usage is TRBJ2-7, with D tentatively TRBD1 (6 bases). The germline gives CDR1 LGHDT, CDR2 YNNKEL (reference sequence). CDR3 length equals 15 residues. V shed 5 bases and J shed 3 bases, with 17 bases lying between them. The chain's CDR3 is CASSTRNRANYEQYF. The CDR3 DNA reads TGTGCCAGCAGCACCCGCAACAGGGCTAACTACGAGCAGTACTTC.